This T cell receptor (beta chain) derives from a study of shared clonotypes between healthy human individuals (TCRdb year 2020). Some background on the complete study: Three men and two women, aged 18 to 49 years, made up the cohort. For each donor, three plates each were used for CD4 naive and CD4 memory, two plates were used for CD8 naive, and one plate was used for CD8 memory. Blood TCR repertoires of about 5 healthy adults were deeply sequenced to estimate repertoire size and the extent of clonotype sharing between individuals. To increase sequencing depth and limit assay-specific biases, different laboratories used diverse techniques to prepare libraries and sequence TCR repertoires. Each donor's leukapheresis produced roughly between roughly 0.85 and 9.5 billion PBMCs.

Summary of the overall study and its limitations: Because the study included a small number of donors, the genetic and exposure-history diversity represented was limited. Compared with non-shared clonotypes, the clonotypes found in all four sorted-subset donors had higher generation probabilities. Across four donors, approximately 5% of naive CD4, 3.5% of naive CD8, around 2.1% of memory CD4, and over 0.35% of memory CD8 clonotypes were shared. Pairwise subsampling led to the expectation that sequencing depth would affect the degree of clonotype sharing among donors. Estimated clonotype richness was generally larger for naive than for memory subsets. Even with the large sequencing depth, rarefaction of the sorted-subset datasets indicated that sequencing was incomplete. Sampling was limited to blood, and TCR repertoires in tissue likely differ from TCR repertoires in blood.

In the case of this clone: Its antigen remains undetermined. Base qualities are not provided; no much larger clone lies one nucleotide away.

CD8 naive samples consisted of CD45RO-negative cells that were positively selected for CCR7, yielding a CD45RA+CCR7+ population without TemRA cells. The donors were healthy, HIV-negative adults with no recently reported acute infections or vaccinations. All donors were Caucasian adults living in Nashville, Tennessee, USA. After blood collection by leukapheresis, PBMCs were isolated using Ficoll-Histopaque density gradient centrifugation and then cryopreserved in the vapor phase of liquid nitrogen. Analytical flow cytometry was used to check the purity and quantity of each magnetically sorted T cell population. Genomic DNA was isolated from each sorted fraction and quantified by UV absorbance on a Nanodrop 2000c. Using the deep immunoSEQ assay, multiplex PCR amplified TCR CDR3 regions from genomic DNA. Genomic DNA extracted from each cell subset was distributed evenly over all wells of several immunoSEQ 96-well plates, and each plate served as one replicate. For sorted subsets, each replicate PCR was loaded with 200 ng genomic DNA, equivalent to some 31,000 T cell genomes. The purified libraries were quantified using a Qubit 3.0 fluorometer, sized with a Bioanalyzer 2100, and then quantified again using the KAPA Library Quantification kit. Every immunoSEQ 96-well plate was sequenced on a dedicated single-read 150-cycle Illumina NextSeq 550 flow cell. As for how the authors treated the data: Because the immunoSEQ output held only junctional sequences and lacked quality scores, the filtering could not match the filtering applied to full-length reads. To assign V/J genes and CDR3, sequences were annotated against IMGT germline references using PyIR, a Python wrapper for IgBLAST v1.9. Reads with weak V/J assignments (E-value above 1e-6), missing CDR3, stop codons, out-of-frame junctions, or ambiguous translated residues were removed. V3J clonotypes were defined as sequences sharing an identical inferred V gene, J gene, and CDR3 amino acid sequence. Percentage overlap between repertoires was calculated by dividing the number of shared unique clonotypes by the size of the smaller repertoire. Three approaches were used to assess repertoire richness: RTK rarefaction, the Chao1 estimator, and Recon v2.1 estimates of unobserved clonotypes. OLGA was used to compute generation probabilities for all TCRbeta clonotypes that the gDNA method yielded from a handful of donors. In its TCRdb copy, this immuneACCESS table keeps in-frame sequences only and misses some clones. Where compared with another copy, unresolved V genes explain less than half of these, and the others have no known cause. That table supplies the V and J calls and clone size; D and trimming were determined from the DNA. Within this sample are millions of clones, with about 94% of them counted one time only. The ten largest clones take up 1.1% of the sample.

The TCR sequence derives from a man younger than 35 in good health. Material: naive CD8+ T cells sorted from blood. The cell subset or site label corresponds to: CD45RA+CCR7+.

The CDR3 is CASSASGTPVGQEMNTEAFF. The DNA reads as follows: TGTGCCAGCAGCGCCTCGGGCACCCCCGTAGGACAAGAAATGAACACTGAAGCTTTCTTT. Rearrangement joined TRBV7-8 to TRBJ1-1; perhaps TRBD1 is the D gene, with 5 bases matching. Trimming takes 5 bases from V and 0 bases from J, and the germline ends sit 28 bases apart. For CDR1 and CDR2, the germline V gene lists SGHVS and FQNEAQ. The CDR3 covers 20 residues, taking in both the cysteine and the phenylalanine. Solely the CDR3 DNA is kept, with 60 bases framed from the first base.